Below are 5 T cell receptor beta chains sequenced from a single sample in a study of CD8+ T cells in alopecia areata. Treatment noted: oral pan-JAK inhibitor, 5-10 mg twice daily. Following extraction, RNA underwent reverse transcription to cDNA, which served as the sequencing template. Some clones are missing from TCRdb's copy, which holds only in-frame ones; the method was immunoSEQ multiplex PCR. Of approximately 90,000 clones listed, about 71% were seen once; the top ten hold roughly 17%. Sequenced here: CD8+ T cells sorted from blood, sampled at approximately week 44, from a patient treated with tofacitinib. The receptors here all came from a human donor with alopecia areata.

The chain joins TRBV7-9 to TRBJ2-3, with D possibly matching TRBD2 (6 bases). The CDR3 contains 16 residues. Germline CDR1 SEHNR, CDR2 FQNEAQ (reference sequence). The germline V and J ends were trimmed by 3 bases and 7 bases, with 20 bases remaining between them. The CDR3 reads CASSFDAGTLRYTQYF. Written as DNA, the CDR3 is TGTGCCAGCAGCTTCGACGCAGGGACTCTTAGGTATACGCAGTATTTT. The whole variable domain, filled in from reference TRBV7-9 and TRBJ2-3, reads DTGVSQNPRHKITKRGQNVTFRCDPISEHNRLYWYRQTLGQGPEFLTYFQNEAQLEKSRLLSDRFSAERPKGSFSTLEIQRTEQGDSAMYLCASSFDAGTLRYTQYFGPGTRLTVL.

V gene TRBV7-6 combines with J gene TRBJ2-5; 10 bases map to TRBD2. Unmatched junction bases numbered 10, after V lost 6 bases and J lost 3 bases. The germline gives CDR1 SGHVS, CDR2 FNYEAQ. The CDR3 spans 16 residues. The CDR3 sequence is CASSRLTSGDEETQYF. As DNA, the CDR3 is TGTGCCAGCAGTCGTCTCACTAGCGGGGATGAAGAGACCCAGTACTTC.

Written as DNA, the CDR3 is TGTGCCAGCAGCCCCGCATACAGGGGTGGCGAGCAGTACTTC. This sequence encodes CASSPAYRGGEQYF. The V gene is TRBV5-6, the J gene TRBJ2-7; TRBD1 matches 7 bases. V trimming: 4 bases; J trimming: 6 bases; junction bases outside the gene matches: 10. This CDR3 has 14 residues. Germline CDR1 reads SGHDT; CDR2 reads YYEEEE.

The chain employs TRBV5-6 and TRBJ1-1; D unresolved. Per the germline V gene, CDR1 is SGHDT and CDR2 is YYEEEE. The germline V and J ends were trimmed by 0 bases and 1 base, with 4 bases remaining between them. The CDR3 has 13 amino acids. CDR3 DNA sequence: TGTGCCAGCAGCTTGGAAGGGAACACTGAAGCTTTCTTT. It yields the protein CASSLEGNTEAFF. Full variable domain (missing parts from reference TRBV5-6 and TRBJ1-1): DAGVTQSPTHLIKTRGQQVTLRCSPKSGHDTVSWYQQALGQGPQFIFQYYEEEERQRGNFPDRFSGHQFPNYSSELNVNALLLGDSALYLCASSLEGNTEAFFGQGTRLTVV.

The chain combines TRBV29-1 with TRBJ2-7; 7 nucleotides match TRBD1. Germline values: CDR1 SQVTM, CDR2 ANQGSEA. V shed 7 bases and J 5 bases; nucleotides not matched to a gene: 8. This CDR3 has 12 residues. CDR3 bases: TGCAGCGCCCGACAGGGACGGGACGAGCAGTACTTC. Its translation: CSARQGRDEQYF.